The present T cell receptor beta chain was sequenced within a study of beta chain features in type 1 diabetes. As concerns this clone: The antigen is not known.

Whole-study results and caveats: Researchers reported that naive, central memory and Treg TCRB repertoires appeared more similar in patients than in healthy donors.

V was shortened by 2 bases and J by 0 bases, with 9 bases between the two germline ends. The germline CDR1 and CDR2 sequences are SGHDT and YYEEEE. The CDR3 has 15 residues. The authors reverse transcribed all of the isolated RNA, so sequencing captured expressed TCRB transcripts. The table came from immunoSEQ multiplex PCR; TCRdb's copy has only in-frame clones and leaves some out. The repertoire holds fewer than 500,000 clones, with approximately 15% as singletons. V and J are TRBV5-6 and TRBJ1-5; weak D call: TRBD1 (6 bases). The TCR originated in a man aged 25-45 years in good health. The material sequenced was naive CD4+ T cells from blood. This CDR3 reads CASSFGGYSNQPQHF. The DNA of the CDR3 is TGTGCCAGCAGCTTTGGGGGCTATAGCAATCAGCCCCAGCATTTT.